The rows below give T cell receptor beta chains drawn from one sample of a study of T cells in Graves' hyperthyroidism and ophthalmopathy. A single record per CDR3 protein comes from TCRdb applying MiXCR to the multiplex PCR reads. This sample yields 450,000 to 700,000 distinct CDR3 sequences, of which approximately 44% are seen a single time; roughly 19% belongs to the top ten. Sequenced input: peripheral blood or thyroid tissue (not recorded which). The receptors stem from an adult woman with Graves' disease, either hyperthyroidism or ophthalmopathy (not recorded which). CDR3s include the opening cysteine and the closing phenylalanine or tryptophan. A D gene is named only where the DNA matches it firmly. The size entry is marked missing in some rows and otherwise reads once, few, many or a size class.

TRBD2	TRBV7-8	TRBJ2-1	once	CASSSRAASGRGSSYNEQFF	TGTGCCAGCAGCTCCCGGGCGGCTAGCGGGAGAGGAAGCTCCTACAATGAGCAGTTCTTC
TRBD1	TRBV11-2	TRBJ2-5	NA	CASSPTRGSETQYF	TGTGCCAGCAGCCCGACCAGGGGGAGCGAGACCCAGTACTTC
NA	TRBV7-9	TRBJ2-2	many	CASSLAGVAGELFF	TGTGCCAGCAGCTTAGCGGGAGTGGCCGGGGAGCTGTTTTTT
NA	TRBV7-8	TRBJ1-1	NA	CASSTRARSDTEAFF	TGTGCCAGCAGCACCCGGGCCCGCTCGGACACTGAAGCTTTCTTT
NA	TRBV15	TRBJ2-2	NA	CATSTLAWGANTGELFF	TGTGCCACCAGCACCCTCGCTTGGGGCGCGAACACCGGGGAGCTGTTTTTT
NA	TRBV7-2	TRBJ1-5	many	CASSPSGAQPQHF	TGTGCCAGCAGTCCCTCGGGGGCTCAGCCCCAGCATTTT
NA	TRBV2	TRBJ1-1	NA	CASSDLLKRGMAEAFF	TGTGCCAGCAGTGACTTATTGAAGAGGGGTATGGCTGAAGCTTTCTTT
NA	TRBV25-1	TRBJ1-5	NA	CASDSINSNQPQHF	TGTGCCAGCGACAGTATTAATAGCAATCAGCCCCAGCATTTT
TRBD2	TRBV5-1	TRBJ2-7	many	CASSQRTSGITITGQYF	TGCGCCAGCAGCCAAAGGACTAGCGGAATCACTATAACGGGGCAGTACTTC
NA	TRBV6-6	TRBJ1-5	NA	CATTESSNQPQHF	TGTGCCACCACAGAGAGCAGCAATCAGCCCCAGCATTTT
TRBD1	TRBV20-1	TRBJ1-1	NA	CSASGQGNTEAFF	TGCAGTGCTAGCGGACAGGGGAACACTGAAGCTTTCTTT
TRBD2	TRBV7-3	TRBJ2-7	many	CASSLTSGSGEQYF	TGTGCCAGCAGCTTAACTAGCGGGAGTGGGGAGCAGTACTTC
NA	TRBV28	TRBJ1-1	few	CASLVYRMNTEAFF	TGTGCCAGCTTAGTTTACAGGATGAACACTGAAGCTTTCTTT
NA	TRBV7-9	TRBJ2-7	NA	CASSSPGPAKQYF	TGTGCCAGCAGCTCGCCGGGCCCGGCTAAACAGTACTTC
TRBD2	TRBV5-5	TRBJ2-7	many	CASSSLAGASYEQYF	TGTGCCAGCAGCTCTCTAGCGGGAGCTTCCTACGAGCAGTACTTC
NA	TRBV7-2	TRBJ2-2	many	CASSLGVHTGELFF	TGTGCCAGCAGCTTAGGGGTGCACACCGGGGAGCTGTTTTTT
TRBD1	TRBV7-3	TRBJ1-1	many	CASSEVGTGVTEAFF	TGTGCCAGCAGCGAGGTGGGGACAGGGGTCACTGAAGCTTTCTTT
NA	TRBV7-3	TRBJ1-6	NA	CASSFRAFNNPPLHF	TGTGCCAGCAGCTTCCGGGCCTTCAATAATCCACCCCTCCACTTT
NA	TRBV2	TRBJ2-7	NA	CASGLEYEQYF	TGTGCCAGCGGCTTGGAGTACGAGCAGTACTTC
TRBD2	TRBV5-8	TRBJ2-7	many	CASSFGLAGYEQYF	TGTGCCAGCAGCTTCGGGCTAGCGGGTTACGAGCAGTACTTC
TRBD1	TRBV2	TRBJ1-2	NA	CASETDRGYGYTF	TGTGCCAGCGAAACGGACAGGGGCTATGGCTACACCTTC
TRBD2	TRBV7-9	TRBJ2-7	many	CASSIRLAGGPQVQQYF	TGTGCCAGCAGCATCAGACTAGCGGGAGGGCCTCAGGTGCAGCAGTACTTC
NA	TRBV12-3/TRBV12-4	TRBJ1-1	NA	CASSLYGGVTEAFF	TGTGCCAGCAGTTTATACGGGGGGGTCACTGAAGCTTTCTTT
TRBD1	TRBV7-9	TRBJ2-7	NA	CASSSGDRGYEQYF	TGTGCCAGCAGCTCCGGGGACAGGGGCTACGAGCAGTACTTC
NA	TRBV3-1	TRBJ1-1	many	CASSYEGLAFF	TGTGCCAGCAGCTACGAAGGACTAGCTTTCTTT
TRBD1	TRBV4-1	TRBJ2-6	NA	CASSQGQGAHVLTF	TGCGCCAGCAGCCAAGGTCAGGGGGCCCACGTCCTGACTTTC
TRBD2	TRBV10-3	TRBJ2-6	NA	CAISEREAGFSGANVLTF	TGTGCCATCAGTGAGCGGGAGGCAGGGTTCTCTGGGGCCAACGTCCTGACTTTC
NA	TRBV7-9	TRBJ1-4	NA	CASSPTRDEKLFF	TGTGCCAGCAGCCCGACTCGCGATGAAAAACTGTTTTTT
NA	TRBV25-1	TRBJ1-1	NA	CATPTSWTEAFF	TGTGCTACCCCGACGAGCTGGACTGAAGCTTTCTTT
NA	TRBV28	TRBJ1-2	many	CASSLSQGLEGYTF	TGTGCCAGCAGTTTATCTCAGGGTCTTGAAGGCTACACCTTC
NA	TRBV2	TRBJ2-7	NA	CASSGRGGILREQYF	TGTGCCAGCAGCGGACGGGGCGGTATACTACGAGAGCAGTACTTC
NA	TRBV9	TRBJ2-2	many	CASSVGDRNTGELFF	TGTGCCAGCAGCGTAGGAGACAGGAACACCGGGGAGCTGTTTTTT
TRBD2	TRBV3-1	TRBJ2-7	NA	CASSRGGLANEQYF	TGTGCCAGCAGCCGGGGAGGACTAGCGAACGAGCAGTACTTC
TRBD1	TRBV7-2	TRBJ1-4	many	CASSWTGGFHEKLFF	TGTGCCAGCAGCTGGACAGGGGGATTTCATGAAAAACTGTTTTTT
NA	TRBV7-8	TRBJ2-7	NA	CASSPDFLIDSYEQYF	TGTGCCAGCAGCCCGGACTTCCTAATCGACTCCTACGAGCAGTACTTC
TRBD2	TRBV19	TRBJ2-7	NA	CASSIVGLAGNYEQYF	TGTGCCAGTAGTATAGTAGGACTAGCGGGGAACTACGAGCAGTACTTC
TRBD1	TRBV10-3	TRBJ1-5	few	CATGNRGPQPQHF	TGTGCCACCGGGAACAGGGGGCCTCAGCCCCAGCATTTT
TRBD1	TRBV10-3	TRBJ1-2	NA	CAISAAGTEPLNTF	TGTGCCATCAGTGCTGCCGGGACAGAACCACTAAATACCTTC
TRBD1	TRBV19	TRBJ2-5	NA	CASGTGAKTQYF	TGTGCCAGCGGGACAGGGGCGAAGACCCAGTACTTC
TRBD2	TRBV7-9	TRBJ2-5	many	CASSFKLAGVETQYF	TGTGCCAGCAGCTTCAAACTAGCGGGAGTTGAGACCCAGTACTTC
NA	TRBV9	TRBJ2-1	NA	CASSPQGISSYNEQFF	TGTGCCAGCAGCCCTCAGGGGATTAGCTCCTACAATGAGCAGTTCTTC
NA	TRBV7-9	TRBJ1-4	many	CASSPPGGGHEKLFF	TGTGCCAGCAGCCCCCCCGGAGGAGGGCATGAAAAACTGTTTTTT
NA	TRBV6-4	TRBJ1-1	few	CASSLFGGGTEAFF	TGTGCCAGCAGCTTGTTCGGGGGGGGCACTGAAGCTTTCTTT